What follows are 28 T cell receptor beta chains derived from one specimen sequenced in a study of cytomegalovirus exposure and HLA in healthy donors. Assay used: immunoSEQ multiplex PCR; TCRdb lists only in-frame clones, some missing. The data contain about 120,000 clones, around 89% of them singletons. Sequencing used PBMCs. These receptor sequences come from a young woman in good health and CMV-seropositive.

The chain carries TRBV7-9 and TRBJ1-1; 7 bases fit TRBD1. The ends lost 2 bases at V and 4 bases at J; junction bases unmatched: 10. The germline gives CDR1 SEHNR, CDR2 FQNEAQ (reference sequence). CDR3 length equals 16 residues. CDR3 sequence reads: CASSLFDRVKFTEAFF. The CDR3 bases are TGTGCCAGCAGCTTATTCGACAGGGTAAAGTTCACTGAAGCTTTCTTT.

As regards this clone: This CDR3 is also generated by other DNA sequences in the sample. The genes are TRBV5-1 and TRBJ2-1, with 7 bases fitting TRBD2. CDR1 is SGHRS and CDR2 is YFSETQ in the germline V gene. The CDR3 has 14 amino acids. The V and J ends lost 0 bases and 7 bases, in that order; junction bases with no gene match: 4. CDR3 protein: CASSLGGGSNEQFF. The CDR3 DNA follows: TGCGCCAGCAGCTTGGGTGGCGGGAGTAATGAGCAGTTCTTC. The full variable domain, completed using reference TRBV5-1 and TRBJ2-1, is KAGVTQTPRYLIKTRGQQVTLSCSPISGHRSVSWYQQTPGQGLQFLFEYFSETQRNKGNFPGRFSGRQFSNSRSEMNVSTLELGDSALYLCASSLGGGSNEQFFGPGTRLTVL.

This chain links TRBV28 with TRBJ1-2, with TRBD1 identical over 7 bases. The CDR3 extends over 13 amino acids. V was clipped by 5 bases and J by 7 bases; unmatched bases: 7. The germline V gene has CDR1 MDHEN and CDR2 SYDVKM. The CDR3 spells CASSKRTGRGYTF. For the CDR3, the DNA is TGTGCCAGCAGTAAGAGGACAGGCCGTGGCTACACCTTC.

The V and J genes are TRBV6-1 and TRBJ1-5, with D possibly matching TRBD1 (5 bases). Trimming left V 4 bases short and J 0 bases short, with 10 bases between. This CDR3 has 15 residues. Germline lookup yields CDR1 MNHNS and CDR2 SASEGT. As DNA, the CDR3 is TGTGCCAGCAGTGTGGGCAGGGATAGCAATCAGCCCCAGCATTTT. It codes for CASSVGRDSNQPQHF.

The chain uses TRBV5-1 and TRBJ2-3; 8 bases line up with TRBD1. The CDR3 is 17 residues long. The germline V gene has CDR1 SGHRS and CDR2 YFSETQ. The junction had 13 bases not matched to a gene; V was cut back by 4 bases and J by 3 bases. This chain's CDR3 is CASSPPRQGMVTDTQYF. The DNA of the CDR3 is TGCGCCAGCAGCCCCCCCCGACAGGGGATGGTGACAGATACGCAGTATTTT.

The CDR3 DNA reads TGCAGTGCCCGGACAGATACGCAGTATTTT. The encoded protein is CSARTDTQYF. V gene TRBV20-1 combines with J gene TRBJ2-3, with no clear D. The V gene's germline CDR1 is DFQATT and CDR2 SNEGSKA (reference sequence). The CDR3 runs to 10 residues. Trimming removed 6 bases at V and 3 bases at J, with 4 bases between.

The chain is built from TRBV7-9 and TRBJ1-4; D unresolved. Trimming cost V 5 bases and J 7 bases, with 20 bases left between them. The CDR3 loop spans 16 amino acids. The V gene's germline CDR1 is SEHNR and CDR2 FQNEAQ (reference sequence). The CDR3 spells CASSPYGRAGGEKLFF. DNA of the CDR3: TGTGCCAGCAGCCCCTACGGACGGGCGGGTGGTGAAAAACTGTTTTTT.

The chain combines TRBV4-1 with TRBJ1-6; D is undetermined. The germline CDR1 and CDR2 sequences are MGHRA and YSYEKL. The CDR3 is 15 amino acids. V was clipped by 1 base and J by 10 bases, with 14 bases between them. DNA of the CDR3: TGCGCCAGCAGCCAAGTCTCGGGAGGGAACTCACCCCTCCACTTT. Translating it yields CASSQVSGGNSPLHF.

V and J are TRBV4-1 and TRBJ2-7; tentatively, D is TRBD1 (6 bases). Germline values: CDR1 MGHRA, CDR2 YSYEKL. V lost 4 bases, J lost 1 base, and 11 bases lay in between. This CDR3 contains 14 residues. The CDR3 loop reads CASSRRQESYEQYF. The CDR3 DNA follows: TGCGCCAGCAGCCGTCGACAGGAATCCTACGAGCAGTACTTC.

The CDR3 here is CASSQGLAGPNEQFF. The CDR3 DNA sequence: TGTGCCAGCAGCCAGGGACTAGCGGGGCCCAATGAGCAGTTCTTC. The rearrangement joins TRBV13 to TRBJ2-1; 13 positions match TRBD2. The CDR3 totals 15 residues. Germline V gene sequence: CDR1 PRHDT, CDR2 FYEKMQ (reference sequence). The ends lost 5 bases at V and 6 bases at J; junction bases unmatched: 4.

This clone was counted many times. The gene calls are TRBV5-1 and TRBJ1-2, with 10 bases fitting TRBD1. This CDR3 spans 14 amino acids. The V gene end was trimmed by 3 bases and the J gene end by 4 bases; junction bases not matched to a gene: 3. CDR1 and CDR2 from the germline V gene are SGHRS and YFSETQ. CDR3 region: CASSWGQGSYGYTF. DNA for the CDR3: TGCGCCAGCAGCTGGGGACAGGGGAGCTATGGCTACACCTTC.

The chain combines TRBV7-3 with TRBJ1-2, with D unclear. Trimming took 4 bases from V and 4 from J, leaving 16 bases between them. The V gene's germline CDR1 is SGHTA and CDR2 FQGTGA. CDR3 length: 15 residues. The CDR3 DNA follows: TGTGCCAGCAGCTCCGGACGGGAAAGAGGCTATGGCTACACCTTC. Its translation is CASSSGRERGYGYTF.

The chain carries TRBV5-1 and TRBJ1-5; D is uncertain. This CDR3 comprises 15 residues. V was cut by 0 bases and J by 4 bases, with 11 bases left in between. Germline loops: CDR1 SGHRS, CDR2 YFSETQ. The CDR3 DNA reads TGCGCCAGCAGCTTGGGAGGGCGGGCTAATCAGCCCCAGCATTTT. Encoded protein: CASSLGGRANQPQHF.

A single count supports this clone. The V call is TRBV6-6, the J call TRBJ2-5, with 10 bases fitting TRBD2. Germline loops: CDR1 MNHNY, CDR2 SVGAGI (reference sequence). The V gene end was trimmed by 6 bases and the J gene end by 5 bases; junction bases not matched to a gene: 12. CDR3 length equals 16 residues. The CDR3 is CASSPPAGGPAETQYF. CDR3 coding DNA: TGTGCCAGCAGCCCCCCAGCGGGGGGGCCGGCGGAGACCCAGTACTTC.

The chain links TRBV27 to TRBJ1-3; no clear D gene. The CDR3 sequence is 15 residues long. Germline CDR1 MNHEY, CDR2 SMNVEV (reference sequence). V was trimmed by 0 bases and J by 7 bases, leaving 13 bases between them. The DNA for the CDR3 is TGTGCCAGCAGTTTATCGGCCGATCCCGGGAACACCATATATTTT. Translated: CASSLSADPGNTIYF.

The CDR3 sequence is CASSFPWETTKVGNEQFF. CDR3 coding DNA: TGTGCCAGCAGCTTCCCTTGGGAAACGACTAAGGTTGGCAATGAGCAGTTCTTC. The chain combines TRBV5-6 with TRBJ2-1; possibly TRBD2 for D (5 bases). Germline V gives CDR1 SGHDT, CDR2 YYEEEE. Trimming removed 2 bases at V and 6 bases at J, with 24 bases between. The CDR3 is 18 amino acids.

This clone was recorded once. The chain links TRBV9 to TRBJ2-5; 8 nucleotides match TRBD2. Near its end, the DNA agrees better with TRBJ2-7, so the J call may be wrong. Germline V gene lookup returns CDR1 SGDLS and CDR2 YYNGEE. The CDR3 is made up of 15 amino acids. The CDR3 reads CASSATGGAVHEQYF. The CDR3 DNA reads TGTGCCAGCAGCGCCACGGGGGGGGCAGTCCACGAGCAGTACTTC.

V is TRBV7-3 and J is TRBJ2-1; D gene uncertain. The CDR3 is 16 residues long. Germline lookup yields CDR1 SGHTA and CDR2 FQGTGA. V lost 0 bases, J lost 0 bases, and 9 bases lay in between. CDR3 region: CASSLTGPRSYNEQFF. For the CDR3, the DNA is TGTGCCAGCAGCTTAACTGGGCCCCGCTCCTACAATGAGCAGTTCTTC.

The CDR3 region is CASSRDTLSEQYF. The CDR3 DNA reads as TGTGCCAGCAGTAGGGACACGCTCTCCGAGCAGTACTTC. The chain employs TRBV6-4 and TRBJ2-7; tentatively, D is TRBD1 (6 bases). The CDR3 is 13 residues long. V gave up 5 bases and J gave up 6 bases, with 14 bases separating them. The germline V gene has CDR1 MRHNA and CDR2 SNTAGT.

This chain links TRBV29-1 with TRBJ1-2; the match to TRBD1 covers 8 bases. The CDR3 has 11 amino acids. Per the germline V gene, CDR1 is SQVTM and CDR2 is ANQGSEA. The ends lost 5 bases at V and 5 bases at J; junction bases unmatched: 1. The CDR3 DNA is TGCAGCGTTCACAGGGGGTATGGCTACACCTTC. Residues: CSVHRGYGYTF.

This rearrangement joins TRBV7-2 to TRBJ1-5; D perhaps matches TRBD1 (5 bases). Trimming took off 6 bases at V and 7 bases at J, with 19 bases between the two ends. The CDR3 loop spans 15 amino acids. Germline V gives CDR1 SGHTA, CDR2 FQGNSA. The DNA of the CDR3 is TGTGCCAGCAGTATTGGGCCCGGGGCGGGGCAGCCCCAGCATTTT. Translating it yields CASSIGPGAGQPQHF.

The V call is TRBV5-1, the J call TRBJ2-7; TRBD1 aligns across 9 bases. V dropped 4 bases and J dropped 0; count of bases not matched to a gene: 11. CDR3 length equals 17 residues. The V gene's germline CDR1 is SGHRS and CDR2 YFSETQ. The CDR3 is CASSPGQGRLSSYEQYF. The CDR3 nucleotides are TGCGCCAGCAGCCCGGGACAGGGAAGGCTCAGCTCCTACGAGCAGTACTTC.

This clone was detected once. This rearrangement joins TRBV2 to TRBJ2-4, with 10 bases identical to TRBD2. The CDR3 sequence is 17 residues long. V lost 2 bases to trimming and J lost 0 bases; unmatched junction nucleotides: 4. Germline-derived CDR1 and CDR2 are SNHLY and FYNNEI. CDR3 DNA: TGTGCCAGCAGTGAAAGCGGGGGGGGGATAGCCAAAAACATTCAGTACTTC. This gives the protein CASSESGGGIAKNIQYF. Full variable domain (missing parts from reference TRBV2 and TRBJ2-4): EPEVTQTPSHQVTQMGQEVILRCVPISNHLYFYWYRQILGQKVEFLVSFYNNEISEKSEIFDDQFSVERPDGSNFTLKIRSTKLEDSAMYFCASSESGGGIAKNIQYFGAGTRLSVL.

The V gene is TRBV19, the J gene TRBJ2-6; D remains unclear. The CDR3 contains 15 residues. The germline gives CDR1 LNHDA, CDR2 SQIVND (reference sequence). The V gene lost 1 base and the J gene lost 0 bases, with 4 bases spanning the gap. The CDR3 DNA sequence: TGTGCCAGTAGTATAGTTCACTCTGGGGCCAACGTCCTGACTTTC. Its protein is CASSIVHSGANVLTF.

The V call is TRBV5-6, the J call TRBJ2-1; 8 nucleotides agree with TRBD2. Germline trimming cut 4 bases from V and 2 bases from J; bases unmatched to any gene: 5. CDR1 and CDR2 from the germline V gene are SGHDT and YYEEEE. The CDR3 totals 15 residues. Here the CDR3 reads CASSTGLDAYNEQFF. The CDR3 region has the DNA TGTGCCAGCAGCACGGGACTAGATGCCTACAATGAGCAGTTCTTC.

This chain's CDR3 is CASSQGGGSYEQYF. In DNA, the CDR3 is TGTGCCAGCAGCCAGGGAGGAGGGTCCTACGAGCAGTACTTC. V gene TRBV9 combines with J gene TRBJ2-7; a weak D match, TRBD2 (6 bases). From germline, CDR1 is SGDLS and CDR2 YYNGEE. V dropped 4 bases and J dropped 1 base, with 12 bases sitting between them. The CDR3 runs 14 residues.

The chain joins TRBV10-3 to TRBJ2-7; 7 bases agree with TRBD1. This CDR3 has 14 residues. J was trimmed by 3 bases and V by 3 bases; bases with no gene match: 5. Germline lookup yields CDR1 ENHRY and CDR2 SYGVKD. The DNA of the CDR3 is TGTGCCATCAGTGAAGGGACAGAGATCTACGAGCAGTACTTC. This gives the protein CAISEGTEIYEQYF.

V is TRBV9 and J is TRBJ1-3; D not resolved. Trimming cost V 6 bases and J 0 bases, with 19 bases left between them. CDR1 is SGDLS and CDR2 is YYNGEE in the germline V gene. The CDR3 is made up of 17 amino acids. CDR3 in DNA: TGTGCCAGCATCCTTCTACCGGGGTACTACTCTGGAAACACCATATATTTT. This codes for CASILLPGYYSGNTIYF. The complete variable domain, with remaining parts taken from reference TRBV9 and TRBJ1-3, reads DSGVTQTPKHLITATGQRVTLRCSPRSGDLSVYWYQQSLDQGLQFLIQYYNGEERAKGNILERFSAQQFPDLHSELNLSSLELGDSALYFCASILLPGYYSGNTIYFGEGSWLTVV.